This TCR beta chain came from a study of blood T cell repertoires in COVID-19. Study details: Donors in the United States, Italy and Spain gave samples during acute or convalescent COVID-19. The cDNA or gDNA used as material had been derived from T cells, B-cell-depleted T cells, or PBMCs.

Deletions cut 5 bases from V and 5 bases from J, with 15 bases between. CDR3 size: 14 residues. Germline V gene lookup returns CDR1 SGHTA and CDR2 FQGNSA. Methods used by the authors: Estimation of nucleated cell counts was performed using reference gene primer amplification. Assay: immunoSEQ multiplex PCR; the TCRdb copy retains only in-frame clones and omits some. The DNA was the basis for D and trimming; V, J and clone size are from that table. This repertoire shows over 100,000 clones, roughly 87% found once; its top ten account for about a tenth. The receptor's source is a man older than 75 with acute or convalescent COVID-19. The J gene is TRBJ1-1, the V gene TRBV7-2; no firm D call. Source material: peripheral blood. The CDR3 region is CASSVGPSGTEAFF. CDR3 in DNA: TGTGCCAGCAGCGTAGGACCTTCGGGGACTGAAGCTTTCTTT.